This T cell receptor (beta chain) was documented in a study of human T cells and chemical hapten exposure (dated by TCRdb to the early 2020s). Broadly, across the study: For sensitization, 2% DPC in acetone was applied to a 2 cm by 2 cm area of upper inner arm skin. Blood was sampled from patients pre-sensitization (week 0) and at 2, 6 and about 24 weeks after DPC sensitization. Blood for TCR sequencing was provided by twenty-nine alopecia patients at one to four time points (pre-sensitization, 2, 6 and 24 weeks). The mostly female patient cohort included alopecia areata with under or over 50% scalp involvement, alopecia totalis and alopecia universalis. Patch testing was done on the upper back using Finn chambers containing 0.01% DPC, and results were scored after 6 days according to International Contact Dermatitis Research Group standards. The libraries were sequenced as a pool, and the TCR yield per sample differed mostly because of small variations in library volumes within the pool. In alopecia patients, the study followed how the peripheral blood TCR repertoire changed in vivo over primary and secondary sensitization to diphenylcyclopropenone (DPC), a hapten. Patients additionally received weekly therapeutic DPC doses to the scalp throughout the roughly 23-week study period. General conclusions and limits of the study: Alopecia, a presumed autoimmune disease, was present in all patients, so the immune response of the patients might differ from that of healthy individuals. Patch test score correlated positively with the number of PT1 expanded TCRs, reaching significance at thresholds 8, 16 and 32 but not at 4. Repeated subsampling changed both the strength of the expansion versus patch-test correlation and the threshold at which the correlation became significant. Significantly more large CDR3 similarity clusters were formed by expanded TCRs than by pre-sensitization or healthy control sets, consistent with antigen-driven responses. The number of TCRs above 1 in 1000 frequency did not change with DPC sensitization; there was no evidence of global repertoire structure alterations.

The intended sense of this specimen's time point label: pre-sensitization, week 0. The sample's treatment or condition label, in plain terms: therapeutic diphenylcyclopropenone sensitization with weekly scalp DPC. At each patch-test visit, blood was drawn before the patch test was applied. To be eligible, patients had to be aged 18 to 70, diagnosed with alopecia and judged suitable for DPC therapy, while pregnant patients were excluded. Total RNA was isolated from unfractionated whole blood collected in Tempus Blood RNA tubes. Libraries were constructed by RACE. TCRdb records NextSeq 500 as the sequencer. During library preparation, unique molecular identifiers were attached to individual cDNA molecules so that TCRs could be counted in a quantitative, reproducible way. Each blood RNA sample was used to sequence both TCR alpha and TCR beta chains. The paper's processing steps were these. The median number of TCRs per sample was roughly 98,000, ranging from about 23,224 to 690,600. The Decombinator software suite was used to annotate V, J and CDR3 in the TCR reads. For the PS versus PT1 abundance plots, all samples were subsampled to the same number of TCRs (28,000). TCRs were defined as expanded if absent before sensitization and observed at least eight times at the 2-week time point. TCRdb itself trimmed the public reads at Q25 with fastp, ran MiXCR and retained productive beta chains. Identical CDR3 protein sequences are pooled into one entry, listed with their most common genes and DNA. TCRdb's processing, not the authors', yielded these V and J calls. The sample records a few hundred thousand distinct CDR3 sequences, 4.5% to 5.5% of which are singletons. Around 8% of the sample is in the top ten clones.

Comments on this clonotype: Its specific antigen is unknown. No clone much larger than this one lies a single base away; base qualities are absent.

The sequence came from a woman between 18 and 30 years old with alopecia areata. Some clones in this sample may be carry-over from other donors' samples. The material sequenced was whole blood, taken in connection with sensitization to the hapten diphenylcyclopropenone (DPC).

At the DNA level, the sequence is TGTGCCAGCAGCTTGCCATTCCAGGGGACCGCTTCGACTGGGGCCAACGTCCTGACTTTC. The resulting protein is CASSLPFQGTASTGANVLTF. The chain is encoded by TRBV7-2 joined to TRBJ2-6, with a tentative D gene TRBD1 over 6 matching bases. Taken from cysteine to phenylalanine, the CDR3 has 20 residues. CDR3 DNA only is kept here, 60 bases in frame from base 1. Based on the germline V gene, the CDR1 and CDR2 sequences are SGHTA and FQGNSA. V is reduced by 3 bases and J by 2 bases, leaving a spacing of 23 bases between them.